This T cell receptor (beta chain) was observed in a study of PD-1 blockade in classical Hodgkin lymphoma. Looking at the study overall: Intravenous nivolumab at 3 mg/kg was given to patients every 2 weeks.

Trimming shortened V by 8 bases and J by 7 bases, and 15 bases separated the two germline ends. CDR1 is MDHEN and CDR2 is SYDVKM in the germline V gene. CDR3 size: 12 residues. Repertoires were generated with immunoSEQ multiplex PCR, while TCRdb's copy carries only in-frame clones and drops some. The repertoire holds about 93,000 clones, with over 75% as singletons. A few counts support this clone. Its antigen remains unidentified. Time point indicated: cycle 4 day 1 (C4D1), after 6 weeks of nivolumab. Every patient had relapsed following autologous stem cell transplantation, and cohorts differed in brentuximab vedotin exposure. Study-wide results and caveats: Later analyses included only patients treated at least 1 year post-ASCT.

This material consisted of peripheral blood mononuclear cells (PBMCs), taken before the fourth cycle of nivolumab. The gene calls are TRBV28 and TRBJ2-7, with D possibly matching TRBD2 (8 bases). This sequence originates from a human donor with classical Hodgkin lymphoma. The CDR3 here is CASQRETGEQYF. The DNA of the CDR3 is TGTGCCAGCCAGCGGGAGACAGGGGAGCAGTACTTC.